The 14 T cell receptor beta chains below all came from one sample that was sequenced in a study of blood T cell repertoires in COVID-19. Clones were read by immunoSEQ multiplex PCR, and TCRdb kept only the in-frame ones, dropping some. Of 200,000 to 250,000 clones listed, around 89% are singletons. Specimen: peripheral blood. The receptors were gathered from a man aged 65-85 years with acute or convalescent COVID-19.

The V and J genes are TRBV7-8 and TRBJ1-1; 7 bases are a match to TRBD1. The CDR3 is 14 residues long. The germline CDR1 and CDR2 sequences are SGHVS and FQNEAQ. Unmatched junction bases numbered 5, after V lost 5 bases and J lost 2 bases. CDR3 loop: CASSGYRGNTEAFF. The CDR3 region has the DNA TGTGCCAGCAGCGGTTACAGGGGAAACACTGAAGCTTTCTTT.

The genes are TRBV9 and TRBJ1-1; 7 bases are shared with TRBD1. Germline trimming cut 4 bases from V and 4 bases from J; bases unmatched to any gene: 7. Germline-derived CDR1 and CDR2 are SGDLS and YYNGEE. This CDR3 region has 14 residues. Here the CDR3 reads CASSPRQGFTEAFF. For the CDR3, the DNA is TGTGCCAGCAGCCCCCGACAGGGATTCACTGAAGCTTTCTTT.

This clone has only one observation. The chain has TRBV29-1 and TRBJ2-7; D may be TRBD2 (6 bases). The ends were cut back, 7 bases at V and 3 bases at J, with 16 bases in the middle. This CDR3 has 13 residues. The V gene's germline CDR1 is SQVTM and CDR2 ANQGSEA. This CDR3 reads CSASGTVDYEQYF. DNA for the CDR3: TGCAGCGCCTCCGGGACTGTCGACTACGAGCAGTACTTC.

J is TRBJ1-2 and V is TRBV7-8, with D tentatively TRBD1 (5 bases). The CDR3 sequence is 14 residues long. Germline V gene lookup returns CDR1 SGHVS and CDR2 FQNEAQ. Trimming removed 0 bases at V and 1 base at J, with 6 bases between. The CDR3 is CASSLAQGNYGYTF. The CDR3, as DNA: TGTGCCAGCAGCTTAGCGCAGGGTAACTATGGCTACACCTTC.

Concerning this clone itself: Different DNA sequences within this sample yield the same CDR3. The rearrangement uses TRBV2 and TRBJ1-4; 8 bases are a match to TRBD1. Germline loops: CDR1 SNHLY, CDR2 FYNNEI. The CDR3 loop spans 15 amino acids. The V and J ends lost 1 base and 6 bases, in that order; junction bases with no gene match: 4. The CDR3 DNA reads as TGTGCCAGCAGTGAAGGCGGACAGGGATATGAAAAACTGTTTTTT. Translating it yields CASSEGGQGYEKLFF.

The rearrangement links TRBV6-2 or TRBV6-3 to TRBJ2-7; D gene ambiguous. CDR3 length: 13 amino acids. V was pared by 2 bases and J by 3 bases, with 8 bases between. From germline, CDR1 is MNHEY and CDR2 SVGEGT. The chain's CDR3 is CASSYESYYEQYF. The CDR3 DNA reads as TGTGCCAGCAGTTACGAGTCCTACTACGAGCAGTACTTC.

The chain recombines TRBV11-3 with TRBJ2-1; maybe TRBD2 (5 bases). Deletions cut 1 base from V and 6 bases from J, with 13 bases between. In germline, CDR1 is SGHNT, CDR2 YENEEA. This CDR3 has 15 amino acids. CDR3: CASSLAGNLVNEQFF. The CDR3 bases are TGTGCCAGCAGCTTAGCGGGGAATCTGGTCAATGAGCAGTTCTTC. Together with reference TRBV11-3 and TRBJ2-1, the CDR3 gives the full variable domain: EAGVVQSPRYKIIEKKQPVAFWCNPISGHNTLYWYLQNLGQGPELLIRYENEEAVDDSQLPKDRFSAERLKGVDSTLKIQPAELGDSAVYLCASSLAGNLVNEQFFGPGTRLTVL.

CDR3 coding DNA: TGCGCCAGCAGCCCGGGACAGGGTAGCGAAAAACTGTTTTTT. Its translation: CASSPGQGSEKLFF. The chain employs TRBV5-1 and TRBJ1-4; 9 bases are shared with TRBD1. The CDR3 sequence is 14 residues long. Trimming cost V 4 bases and J 8 bases; bases outside gene matches: 6. Germline loops: CDR1 SGHRS, CDR2 YFSETQ.

The V and J genes are TRBV3-1 (or the pseudogene TRBV3-2) and TRBJ1-1; D remains ambiguous. Germline V gene sequence: CDR1 LGHDT, CDR2 YNNKEL (reference sequence). Trimming stripped 0 bases from V and 6 bases from J, with 14 bases between. CDR3 length: 15 amino acids. The CDR3 protein is CASSQDQIFASEAFF. CDR3 in DNA: TGTGCCAGCAGCCAAGATCAGATATTCGCCTCTGAAGCTTTCTTT.

The gene calls are TRBV19 and TRBJ2-5; 10 nucleotides line up with TRBD1. Germline loops: CDR1 LNHDA, CDR2 SQIVND (reference sequence). V dropped 3 bases and J dropped 2; count of bases not matched to a gene: 9. This CDR3 contains 17 residues. The CDR3 coding sequence is TGTGCCAGTAGTATGGGACAGGGGAGGGGACTGCAAGAGACCCAGTACTTC. Its protein is CASSMGQGRGLQETQYF.

The rearrangement joins TRBV9 to TRBJ2-1; D may be TRBD2 (5 bases). Between the trimmed V and J ends, which lost 6 bases and 7 bases, there was a span of 20 bases. The CDR3 totals 15 residues. Germline CDR1 reads SGDLS; CDR2 reads YYNGEE. The CDR3 is CASTREAGLENEQFF. The DNA of the CDR3 is TGTGCCAGCACCCGAGAGGCGGGTCTTGAGAATGAGCAGTTCTTC.

The J gene is TRBJ2-1, the V gene TRBV6-2 or TRBV6-3; 13 nucleotides align to TRBD2. The CDR3 runs to 16 residues. V lost 1 base, J lost 8 bases, and 5 bases stayed unmatched. CDR1 and CDR2 (germline): MNHEY, SVGEGT. The DNA for the CDR3 is TGTGCCAGCAGTTACTTCGGGACTAGCGGGACCGATGAGCAGTTCTTC. Encoded protein: CASSYFGTSGTDEQFF.

V and J are TRBV4-1 and TRBJ1-2; possible D gene TRBD1, 6 bases. CDR3 length equals 16 residues. With 6 bases removed from V and 6 bases from J, the gap between germline ends came to 23 bases. From germline, CDR1 is MGHRA and CDR2 YSYEKL. The CDR3 coding sequence is TGCGCCAGCAGTCATGTTCAGGGGCAGGGCCAGAATGGCTACACCTTC. This translates into CASSHVQGQGQNGYTF.

The V and J genes are TRBV6-6 and TRBJ2-1; 10 positions agree with TRBD1. Trimming took 6 bases from V and 6 from J; bases not matched to a gene: 8. CDR1 and CDR2 from the germline V gene are MNHNY and SVGAGI (reference sequence). This CDR3 has 15 amino acids. The CDR3 loop reads CASSPGTGAGNEQFF. As DNA, the CDR3 is TGTGCCAGCAGCCCCGGGACAGGGGCAGGCAATGAGCAGTTCTTC.